Listed below are T cell receptor beta chains from one sample, sequenced in a study of cytomegalovirus exposure and HLA in healthy donors. The assay was immunoSEQ multiplex PCR, and TCRdb's table has in-frame clones only and misses some. The sample has 150,000 to 200,000 clones; 76% are singletons. The sequenced material came from PBMCs. These receptors all come from a male donor in good health and CMV-seronegative. The CDR3 runs from the conserved cysteine through the conserved F or W. Each record gives: V gene, D gene, CDR3 protein. D genes are given only for firm matches.

v_call: TRBV27; d_call: .; cdr3_aa: CASSLFREFGGKLFF
v_call: TRBV18; d_call: TRBD2; cdr3_aa: CASSPRTSGRAGQETQYF
v_call: TRBV7-9; d_call: TRBD2; cdr3_aa: CASSLGHTSGGSYEQYF
v_call: TRBV5-6; d_call: TRBD1; cdr3_aa: CASSWGTGTGYYEQYF
v_call: TRBV5-4; d_call: .; cdr3_aa: CASSVATDTQYF
v_call: TRBV5-1; d_call: .; cdr3_aa: CASSWGTNINYGYTF
v_call: TRBV27; d_call: .; cdr3_aa: CASTVHPRYEQYF
v_call: TRBV28; d_call: TRBD1; cdr3_aa: CASSLMAGGYSNQPQHF
v_call: TRBV5-1; d_call: .; cdr3_aa: CASSQQVTGELFF
v_call: TRBV5-1; d_call: TRBD1; cdr3_aa: CASSLQGALGTEAFF
v_call: TRBV28; d_call: TRBD1; cdr3_aa: CASSYRTGPSGYTF
v_call: TRBV2; d_call: TRBD1; cdr3_aa: CASSERTGGLKTQYF
v_call: TRBV6-6; d_call: .; cdr3_aa: CASSYSQGNEQYF
v_call: TRBV30; d_call: .; cdr3_aa: CAWRPGGVAGTQYF
v_call: TRBV4-2; d_call: TRBD1; cdr3_aa: CASSQGQGTQETQYF
v_call: TRBV18; d_call: TRBD1; cdr3_aa: CASSPNDRGNTGELFF
v_call: TRBV19; d_call: .; cdr3_aa: CASSINSNNEQFF
v_call: TRBV6-1; d_call: TRBD1; cdr3_aa: CASSKGQGAYEQYF
v_call: TRBV28; d_call: .; cdr3_aa: CASMTHSLSETQYF